A single T cell receptor beta chain is shown here with its context. The antigen remains undetermined. The CDR3 contains 16 residues. Germline trimming cut 4 bases from V and 2 bases from J; bases unmatched to any gene: 6. Germline CDR1 SGHRS, CDR2 YFSETQ. The sample comes from a study of shared clonotypes between healthy human individuals. Findings of the study overall: Blood alone was sampled, and tissue repertoires likely differ. It was the non-shared clonotypes that had lower generation probabilities than clonotypes shared by all four donors.

CD4+ cell separation produced CD45RA+ naive and CD45RA-negative memory subsets. The run depth of the assay was deep. Method: immunoSEQ multiplex PCR; TCRdb's copy keeps in-frame clones and lacks some. The sample shows some 2.3 million clones, just over 90% of them seen only once. The chain combines TRBV5-1 with TRBJ2-6; 7 bases fit TRBD1. What was sequenced was naive CD4+ T cells from PBMCs. Described subset: CD45RA+ positively selected. This receptor was obtained from a man aged 18 to 29 in good health. Some clones in this sample may be carry-over from other donors' samples. The CDR3 region has the DNA TGCGCCAGCAGCAAGACAGGGCTCCCTGGGGCCAACGTCCTGACTTTC. Residues: CASSKTGLPGANVLTF.